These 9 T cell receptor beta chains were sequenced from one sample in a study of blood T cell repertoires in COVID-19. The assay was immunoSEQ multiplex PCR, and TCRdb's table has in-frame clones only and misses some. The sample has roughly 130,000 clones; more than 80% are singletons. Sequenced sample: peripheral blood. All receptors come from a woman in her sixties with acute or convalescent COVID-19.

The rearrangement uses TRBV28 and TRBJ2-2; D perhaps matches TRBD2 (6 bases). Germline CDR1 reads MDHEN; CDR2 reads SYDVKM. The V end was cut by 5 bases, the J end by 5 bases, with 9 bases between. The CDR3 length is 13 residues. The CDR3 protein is CASSRGTTGELFF. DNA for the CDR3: TGTGCCAGCAGTCGAGGGACTACCGGGGAGCTGTTTTTT.

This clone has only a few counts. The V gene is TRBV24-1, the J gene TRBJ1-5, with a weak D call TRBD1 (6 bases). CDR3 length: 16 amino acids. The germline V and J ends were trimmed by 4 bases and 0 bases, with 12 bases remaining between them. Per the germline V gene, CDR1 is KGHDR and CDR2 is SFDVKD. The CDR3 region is CATSDNRAGSNQPQHF. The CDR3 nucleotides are TGTGCCACCAGTGACAACAGGGCTGGTAGCAATCAGCCCCAGCATTTT.

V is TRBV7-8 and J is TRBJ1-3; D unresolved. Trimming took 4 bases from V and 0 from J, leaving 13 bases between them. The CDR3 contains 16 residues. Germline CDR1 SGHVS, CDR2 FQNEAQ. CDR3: CASSSEGKPSGNTIYF. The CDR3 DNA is TGTGCCAGCAGCTCCGAGGGCAAACCCTCTGGAAACACCATATATTTT.

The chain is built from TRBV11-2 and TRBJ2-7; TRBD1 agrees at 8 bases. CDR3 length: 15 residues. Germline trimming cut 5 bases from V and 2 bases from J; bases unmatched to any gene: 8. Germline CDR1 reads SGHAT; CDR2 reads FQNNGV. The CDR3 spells CASSPTGGHPYEQYV. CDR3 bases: TGTGCCAGCAGCCCTACAGGGGGGCATCCCTACGAGCAGTACGTC.

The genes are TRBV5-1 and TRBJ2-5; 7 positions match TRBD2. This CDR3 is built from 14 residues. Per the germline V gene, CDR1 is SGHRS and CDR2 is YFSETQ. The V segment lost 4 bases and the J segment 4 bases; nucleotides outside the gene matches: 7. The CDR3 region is CASSPVTSSETQYF. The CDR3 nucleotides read TGCGCCAGCAGCCCTGTGACTAGCTCAGAGACCCAGTACTTC.

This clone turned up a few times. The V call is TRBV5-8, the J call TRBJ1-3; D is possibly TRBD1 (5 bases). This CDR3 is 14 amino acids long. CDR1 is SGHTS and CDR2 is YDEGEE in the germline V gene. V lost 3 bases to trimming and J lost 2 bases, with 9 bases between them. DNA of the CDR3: TGTGCCAGCAGCTCAGGGTCCCCTGGAAACACCATATATTTT. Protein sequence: CASSSGSPGNTIYF.

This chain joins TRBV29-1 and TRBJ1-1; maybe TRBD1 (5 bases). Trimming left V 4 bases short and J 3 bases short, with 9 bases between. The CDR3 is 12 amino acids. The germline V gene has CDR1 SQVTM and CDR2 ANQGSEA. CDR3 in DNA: TGCAGCGTTGGGGCGGGACACACTGAAGCTTTCTTT. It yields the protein CSVGAGHTEAFF.

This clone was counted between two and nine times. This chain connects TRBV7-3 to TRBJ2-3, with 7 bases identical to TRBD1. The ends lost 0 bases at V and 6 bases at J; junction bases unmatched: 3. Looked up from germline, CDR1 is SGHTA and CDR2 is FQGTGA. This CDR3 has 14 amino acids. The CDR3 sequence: CASSLTAGGDTQYF. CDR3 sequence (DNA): TGTGCCAGCAGCTTAACCGCAGGGGGTGATACGCAGTATTTT.

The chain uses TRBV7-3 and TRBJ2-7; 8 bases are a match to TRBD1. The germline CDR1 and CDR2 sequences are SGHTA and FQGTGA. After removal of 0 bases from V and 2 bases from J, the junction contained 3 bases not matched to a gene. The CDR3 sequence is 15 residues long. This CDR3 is CASSLTRDRTYEQYF. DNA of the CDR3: TGTGCCAGCAGCTTAACCCGGGACAGGACCTACGAGCAGTACTTC.